Following are 21 T cell receptor beta chains from one sample sequenced in a study of T cell responses to AZD1222 COVID-19 vaccine. The assay was immunoSEQ multiplex PCR, and TCRdb's table has in-frame clones only and misses some. The table has about 130,000 clones, approximately 94% seen once; the top ten hold roughly 7%. This material consisted of peripheral blood, taken on day 0 of AZD1222 vaccination. Receptor source: an adult in good health.

The gene calls are TRBV6-1 and TRBJ1-5; D ambiguous. Germline lookup yields CDR1 MNHNS and CDR2 SASEGT. Trimming stripped 1 base from V and 9 bases from J, with 10 bases between. The CDR3 is 13 residues long. The DNA of the CDR3 is TGTGCCAGCAGTGAAGGCTCCTATCGGCCCCAGCATTTT. It yields the protein CASSEGSYRPQHF.

The rearrangement joins TRBV5-8 to TRBJ1-2, with D perhaps TRBD1 (5 bases). CDR1 is SGHTS, CDR2 YDEGEE, per germline. Between the trimmed V and J ends, which lost 0 bases and 0 bases, there was a span of 9 bases. The CDR3 length is 15 residues. CDR3: CASSLDGTTNYGYTF. In DNA form, the CDR3 reads TGTGCCAGCAGCTTGGATGGGACGACTAACTATGGCTACACCTTC.

The chain recombines TRBV28 with TRBJ1-4; D is possibly TRBD1 (6 bases). CDR3 length: 13 amino acids. Looked up from germline, CDR1 is MDHEN and CDR2 is SYDVKM. Trimming stripped 5 bases from V and 11 bases from J, with 15 bases between. The CDR3 is CASSLTGNGKLFF. The DNA for the CDR3 is TGTGCCAGCAGTCTCACAGGGAATGGGAAACTGTTTTTT.

This clone was detected once. The chain combines TRBV3-1 (or the pseudogene TRBV3-2) with TRBJ1-5; unclear D gene. V lost 0 bases to trimming and J lost 0 bases, with 6 bases between them. Germline V gene lookup returns CDR1 LGHDT and CDR2 YNNKEL (reference sequence). The CDR3 is 15 residues long. The CDR3 region is CASSQEVGSNQPQHF. The CDR3 DNA follows: TGTGCCAGCAGCCAAGAGGTCGGTAGCAATCAGCCCCAGCATTTT.

CDR3 amino acids: CAIGGGPTDTQYF. The CDR3 DNA reads as TGTGCCATCGGGGGGGGGCCCACAGATACGCAGTATTTT. This chain links TRBV28 with TRBJ2-3; 8 bases are a match to TRBD2. Unmatched junction bases numbered 5, after V lost 10 bases and J lost 2 bases. CDR3 length: 13 amino acids. Looked up from germline, CDR1 is MDHEN and CDR2 is SYDVKM.

This chain links TRBV9 with TRBJ2-7, with 9 bases aligning to TRBD2. This CDR3 contains 16 residues. With V trimmed by 0 bases and J by 2 bases, 6 bases remained unmatched. Germline V lookup: CDR1 SGDLS, CDR2 YYNGEE. This chain's CDR3 is CASSVEALAGTYEQYF. The CDR3 DNA is TGTGCCAGCAGCGTAGAGGCACTAGCGGGCACCTACGAGCAGTACTTC.

The V gene is TRBV5-1, the J gene TRBJ1-3; D ambiguous. Trimming removed 4 bases at V and 0 bases at J, with 2 bases between. This CDR3 contains 12 residues. The germline gives CDR1 SGHRS, CDR2 YFSETQ. The CDR3 loop is CASSTSGNTIYF. CDR3 DNA sequence: TGCGCCAGCAGCACCTCTGGAAACACCATATATTTT.

The chain employs TRBV19 and TRBJ1-1; 8 bases are a match to TRBD1. CDR1 is LNHDA, CDR2 SQIVND, per germline (reference sequence). V lost 6 bases, J lost 1 base, and 7 bases stayed unmatched. This CDR3 is 15 amino acids long. The CDR3 DNA reads TGTGCCAGTAGCCAACCTGGACAGGGGAACACTGAAGCTTTCTTT. Translating gives CASSQPGQGNTEAFF.

The chain uses TRBV7-8 and TRBJ1-4, with D perhaps matching TRBD1 (6 bases). Germline-derived CDR1 and CDR2 are SGHVS and FQNEAQ. The V and J ends lost 3 bases and 4 bases respectively, with 12 bases between them. CDR3 length equals 15 residues. The CDR3 nucleotides read TGTGCCAGCAGCTTTCACAGGGTCGGTAATGAAAAACTGTTTTTT. This translates into CASSFHRVGNEKLFF.

The chain is built from TRBV6-5 and TRBJ2-7; 10 nucleotides line up with TRBD2. Trimming at V came to 0 bases and at J to 4 bases, leaving 6 bases not matched to a gene. This CDR3 region has 16 residues. CDR1 and CDR2 (germline): MNHEY, SVGAGI. CDR3 protein: CASSYSNPSGSYEQYF. In DNA form, the CDR3 reads TGTGCCAGCAGTTACTCGAATCCTAGCGGGAGTTACGAGCAGTACTTC.

The chain carries TRBV2 and TRBJ1-4; no definite D call. The V gene lost 6 bases and the J gene lost 4 bases, with 9 bases spanning the gap. Germline V gene lookup returns CDR1 SNHLY and CDR2 FYNNEI. The CDR3 totals 13 residues. The CDR3 coding sequence is TGTGCCAGCAGAAAGATGGGTAATGAAAAACTGTTTTTT. Translating it yields CASRKMGNEKLFF.

The chain uses TRBV19 and TRBJ1-5; TRBD1 matches 7 bases. The CDR3 has 13 residues. The germline CDR1 and CDR2 sequences are LNHDA and SQIVND (reference sequence). V shed 10 bases and J 6 bases; nucleotides not matched to a gene: 9. The CDR3 nucleotides read TGTGCCATCTCGACAGGGTCTGCTCAGCCCCAGCATTTT. This gives the protein CAISTGSAQPQHF.

The CDR3 DNA is TGTGCCAGCAGCTTGGGGCCTAGCGGGAGGACCACCGGGGAGCTGTTTTTT. This encodes CASSLGPSGRTTGELFF. This sequence joins TRBV5-6 and TRBJ2-2; the match to TRBD2 covers 11 bases. Trimming removed 0 bases from V and 4 bases from J; junction bases left unmatched: 5. CDR3 length: 17 amino acids. Germline V lookup: CDR1 SGHDT, CDR2 YYEEEE.

The chain carries TRBV9 and TRBJ1-1; 8 nucleotides match TRBD1. V dropped 2 bases and J dropped 2; count of bases not matched to a gene: 2. Germline loops: CDR1 SGDLS, CDR2 YYNGEE. This CDR3 is 14 amino acids long. The CDR3 coding sequence is TGTGCCAGCAGCGTTCCAGGGGGCAACACTGAAGCTTTCTTT. This encodes CASSVPGGNTEAFF.

V gene TRBV2 combines with J gene TRBJ1-5, with 9 bases that match TRBD1. Germline CDR1 SNHLY, CDR2 FYNNEI. The CDR3 totals 16 residues. V shed 5 bases, J shed 0 bases, and the junction held 5 bases outside the gene matches. The CDR3 sequence: CASSRDRDFSNQPQHF. In nucleotides, the CDR3 is TGTGCCAGCAGTAGGGACAGGGATTTTAGCAATCAGCCCCAGCATTTT.

V gene TRBV11-2 combines with J gene TRBJ1-2; D is uncertain. The V and J ends lost 8 bases and 7 bases respectively, with 20 bases between them. The germline V gene has CDR1 SGHAT and CDR2 FQNNGV. The CDR3 is made up of 14 amino acids. In DNA form, the CDR3 reads TGTGCCAGCGGACTGGTGACGGGAACAACTGGCTACACCTTC. The encoded protein is CASGLVTGTTGYTF.

V is TRBV27 and J is TRBJ1-2; a weak D match, TRBD1 (6 bases). This CDR3 comprises 15 residues. The ends were cut back, 4 bases at V and 3 bases at J, with 15 bases in the middle. CDR1 is MNHEY and CDR2 is SMNVEV in the germline V gene (reference sequence). The CDR3 DNA sequence: TGTGCCAGCAGTTACTACGGGGGCCTGGACTATGGCTACACCTTC. This codes for CASSYYGGLDYGYTF.

The chain is built from TRBV18 and TRBJ1-1, with TRBD1 matching over 8 bases. CDR3 length equals 14 residues. V was pared by 3 bases and J by 4 bases, with 4 bases of the junction left unmatched. Germline V lookup: CDR1 KGHSH, CDR2 LQKENI. The CDR3 is CASSPAGGGTEAFF. The CDR3 DNA is TGTGCCAGCTCACCGGCAGGGGGCGGCACTGAAGCTTTCTTT.

The chain is built from TRBV29-1 and TRBJ2-7; D remains ambiguous. CDR3 length: 10 residues. Looked up from germline, CDR1 is SQVTM and CDR2 is ANQGSEA. V lost 4 bases, J lost 5 bases, and 6 bases lay in between. This CDR3 reads CSVVGDEQYF. The CDR3 coding sequence is TGCAGCGTTGTTGGGGACGAGCAGTACTTC.

V usage is TRBV7-9 and J usage is TRBJ2-7; 7 bases map to TRBD2. The CDR3 totals 16 residues. V dropped 2 bases and J dropped 2; count of bases not matched to a gene: 9. Germline lookup yields CDR1 SEHNR and CDR2 FQNEAQ (reference sequence). This CDR3 is CASSLTIAGPTYEQYF. The CDR3 DNA is TGTGCCAGCAGCTTAACCATAGCGGGTCCAACCTACGAGCAGTACTTC.

The gene calls are TRBV11-3 and TRBJ2-2; TRBD1 matches 7 bases. V gave up 1 base and J gave up 6 bases; unmatched junction bases: 5. Germline assignment: CDR1 SGHNT and CDR2 YENEEA. The CDR3 length is 15 residues. The CDR3 protein is CASSLVKGAAGELFF. CDR3 nucleotides: TGTGCCAGCAGCTTAGTTAAGGGGGCCGCCGGGGAGCTGTTTTTT.